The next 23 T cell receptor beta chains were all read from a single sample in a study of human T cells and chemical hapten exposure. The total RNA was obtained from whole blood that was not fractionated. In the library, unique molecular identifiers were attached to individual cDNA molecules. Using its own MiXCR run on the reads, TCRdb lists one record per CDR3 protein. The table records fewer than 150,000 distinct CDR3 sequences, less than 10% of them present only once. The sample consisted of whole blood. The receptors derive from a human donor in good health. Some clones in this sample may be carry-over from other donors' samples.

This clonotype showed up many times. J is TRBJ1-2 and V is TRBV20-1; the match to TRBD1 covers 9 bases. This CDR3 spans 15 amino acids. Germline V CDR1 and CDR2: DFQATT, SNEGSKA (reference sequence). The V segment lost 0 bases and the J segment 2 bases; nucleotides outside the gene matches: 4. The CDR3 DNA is TGCAGTGCTAGAGATGGGGGACAGGGAAACTATGGCTACACCTTC. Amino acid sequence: CSARDGGQGNYGYTF.

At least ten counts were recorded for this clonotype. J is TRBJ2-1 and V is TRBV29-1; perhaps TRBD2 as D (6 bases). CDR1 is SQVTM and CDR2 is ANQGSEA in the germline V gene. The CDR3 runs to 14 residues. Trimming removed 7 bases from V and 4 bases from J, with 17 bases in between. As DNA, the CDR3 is TGCAGCGGCCGCGGAGGGCCGTATTACAATGAGCAGTTCTTC. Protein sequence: CSGRGGPYYNEQFF.

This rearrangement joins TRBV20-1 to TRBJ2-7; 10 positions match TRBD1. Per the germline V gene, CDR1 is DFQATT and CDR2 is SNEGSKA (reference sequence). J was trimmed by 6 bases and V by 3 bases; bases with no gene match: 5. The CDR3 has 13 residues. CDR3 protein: CSASIGTGVEQYF. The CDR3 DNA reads TGCAGTGCTAGTATAGGGACAGGGGTCGAGCAGTACTTC.

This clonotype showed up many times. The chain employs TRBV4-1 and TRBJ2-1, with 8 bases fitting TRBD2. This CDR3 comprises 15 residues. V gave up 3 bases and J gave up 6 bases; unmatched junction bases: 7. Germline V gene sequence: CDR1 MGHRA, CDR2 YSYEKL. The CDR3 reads CASSQPGTRVNEQFF. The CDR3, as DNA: TGCGCCAGCAGCCAGCCCGGGACTAGAGTCAATGAGCAGTTCTTC.

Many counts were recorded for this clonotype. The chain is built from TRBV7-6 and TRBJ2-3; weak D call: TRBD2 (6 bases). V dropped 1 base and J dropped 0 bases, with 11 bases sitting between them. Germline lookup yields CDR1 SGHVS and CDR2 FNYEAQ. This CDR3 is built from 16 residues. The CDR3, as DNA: TGTGCCAGCAGCTTAGTCCGGGGGTCTAGCACAGATACGCAGTATTTT. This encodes CASSLVRGSSTDTQYF.

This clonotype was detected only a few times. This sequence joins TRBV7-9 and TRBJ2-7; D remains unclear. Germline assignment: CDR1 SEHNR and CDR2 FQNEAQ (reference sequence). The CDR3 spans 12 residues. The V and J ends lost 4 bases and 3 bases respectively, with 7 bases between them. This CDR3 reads CASSSRHYEQYF. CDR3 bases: TGTGCCAGCAGCTCCAGGCACTACGAGCAGTACTTC.

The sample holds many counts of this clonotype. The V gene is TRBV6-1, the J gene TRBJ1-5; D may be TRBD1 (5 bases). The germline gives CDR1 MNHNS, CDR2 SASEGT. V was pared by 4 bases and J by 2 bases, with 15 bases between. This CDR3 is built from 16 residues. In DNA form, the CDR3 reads TGTGCCAGCAGTGTGGGACTGGGAGGTGGCAATCAGCCCCAGCATTTT. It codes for CASSVGLGGGNQPQHF.

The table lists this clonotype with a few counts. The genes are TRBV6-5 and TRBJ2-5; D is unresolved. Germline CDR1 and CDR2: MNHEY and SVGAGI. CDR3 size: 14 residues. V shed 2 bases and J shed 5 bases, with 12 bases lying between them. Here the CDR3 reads CASSYPTVGETQYF. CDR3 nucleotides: TGTGCCAGCAGTTACCCCACAGTTGGGGAGACCCAGTACTTC.

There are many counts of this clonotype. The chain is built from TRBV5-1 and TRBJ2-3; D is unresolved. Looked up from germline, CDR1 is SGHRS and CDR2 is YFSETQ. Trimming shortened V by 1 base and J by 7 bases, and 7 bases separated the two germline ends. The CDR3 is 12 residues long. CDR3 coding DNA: TGCGCCAGCAGCTTGAACACTAATACGCAGTATTTT. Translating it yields CASSLNTNTQYF.

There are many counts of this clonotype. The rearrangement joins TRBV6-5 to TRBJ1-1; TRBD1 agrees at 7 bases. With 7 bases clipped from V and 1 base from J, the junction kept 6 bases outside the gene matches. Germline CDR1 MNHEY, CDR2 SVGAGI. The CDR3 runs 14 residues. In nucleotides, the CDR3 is TGTGCCAGCAACGAACAGGGGCGGAACACTGAAGCTTTCTTT. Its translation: CASNEQGRNTEAFF.

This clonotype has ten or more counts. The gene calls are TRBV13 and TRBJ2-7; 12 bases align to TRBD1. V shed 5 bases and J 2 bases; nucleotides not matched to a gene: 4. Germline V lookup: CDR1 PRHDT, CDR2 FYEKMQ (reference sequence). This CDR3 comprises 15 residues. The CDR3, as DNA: TGTGCCAGCAGCCCCCGGGACAGGGGGCCCTACGAGCAGTACTTC. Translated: CASSPRDRGPYEQYF.

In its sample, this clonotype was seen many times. The chain's CDR3 is CASSGSYEQYF. The CDR3 nucleotides read TGTGCCAGCAGTGGTTCCTACGAGCAGTACTTC. The V and J genes are TRBV6-1 and TRBJ2-7; D is uncertain. The V gene lost 4 bases and the J gene lost 1 base, with 2 bases spanning the gap. The CDR3 totals 11 residues. CDR1 and CDR2 (germline): MNHNS, SASEGT.

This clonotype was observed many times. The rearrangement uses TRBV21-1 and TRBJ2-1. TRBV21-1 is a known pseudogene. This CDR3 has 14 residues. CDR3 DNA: TGTGCCGGGAAGCGTCTGGGTACGGGGAATGAGCAGTTCTTC. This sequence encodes CAGKRLGTGNEQFF.

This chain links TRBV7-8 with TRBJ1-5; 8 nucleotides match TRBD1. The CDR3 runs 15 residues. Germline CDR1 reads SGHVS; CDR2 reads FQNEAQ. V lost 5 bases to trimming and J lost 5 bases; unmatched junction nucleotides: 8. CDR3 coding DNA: TGTGCCAGCAGCCTCGAGGGACAGGATTATCAGCCCCAGCATTTT. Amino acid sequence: CASSLEGQDYQPQHF.

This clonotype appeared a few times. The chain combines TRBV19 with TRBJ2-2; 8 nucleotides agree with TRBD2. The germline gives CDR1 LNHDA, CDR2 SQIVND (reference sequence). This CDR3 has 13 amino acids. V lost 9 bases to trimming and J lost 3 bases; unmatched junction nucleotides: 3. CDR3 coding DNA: TGTGCCAGCCTAGCGGGTTACACCGGGGAGCTGTTTTTT. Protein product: CASLAGYTGELFF.

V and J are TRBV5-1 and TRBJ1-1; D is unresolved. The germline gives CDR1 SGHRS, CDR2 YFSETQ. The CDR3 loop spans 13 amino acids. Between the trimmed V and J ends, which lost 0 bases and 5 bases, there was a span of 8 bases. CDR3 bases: TGCGCCAGCAGCTTGGGGACGACAACTGAAGCTTTCTTT. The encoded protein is CASSLGTTTEAFF. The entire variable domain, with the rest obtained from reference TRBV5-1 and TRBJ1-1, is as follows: KAGVTQTPRYLIKTRGQQVTLSCSPISGHRSVSWYQQTPGQGLQFLFEYFSETQRNKGNFPGRFSGRQFSNSRSEMNVSTLELGDSALYLCASSLGTTTEAFFGQGTRLTVV.

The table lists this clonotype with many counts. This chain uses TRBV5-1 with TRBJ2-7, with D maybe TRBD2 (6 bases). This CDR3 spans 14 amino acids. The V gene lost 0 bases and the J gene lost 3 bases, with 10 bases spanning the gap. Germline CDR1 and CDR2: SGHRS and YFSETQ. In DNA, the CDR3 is TGCGCCAGCAGCTTGGCCGGGAGTAACTACGAGCAGTACTTC. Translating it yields CASSLAGSNYEQYF.

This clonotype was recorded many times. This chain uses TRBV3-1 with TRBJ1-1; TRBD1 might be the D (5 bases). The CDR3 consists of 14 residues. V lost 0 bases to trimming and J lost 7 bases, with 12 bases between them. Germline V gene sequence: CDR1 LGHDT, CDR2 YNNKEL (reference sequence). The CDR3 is CASSQEGVGIEAFF. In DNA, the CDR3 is TGTGCCAGCAGCCAAGAGGGGGTAGGGATTGAAGCTTTCTTT.

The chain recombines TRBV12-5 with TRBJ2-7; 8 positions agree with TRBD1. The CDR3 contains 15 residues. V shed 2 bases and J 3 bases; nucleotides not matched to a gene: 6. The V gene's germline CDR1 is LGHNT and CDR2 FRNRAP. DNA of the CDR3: TGTGCTAGTGGTTTGCCCCAACAGGGGGGCTACGAGCAGTACTTC. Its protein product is CASGLPQQGGYEQYF.

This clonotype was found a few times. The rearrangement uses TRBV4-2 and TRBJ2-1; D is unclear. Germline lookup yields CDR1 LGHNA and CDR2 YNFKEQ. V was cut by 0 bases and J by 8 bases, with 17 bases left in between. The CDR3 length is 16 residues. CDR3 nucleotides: TGTGCCAGCAGCCAAGACATGGGTCCTCCGCCCCATGAGCAGTTCTTC. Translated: CASSQDMGPPPHEQFF.

The DNA for the CDR3 is TGTGCCAGTAGTATAGTAGCAGGGGACAATGAGCAGTTCTTC. This codes for CASSIVAGDNEQFF. The chain links TRBV19 to TRBJ2-1, with TRBD1 as a possible D gene (6 bases). V was clipped by 1 base and J by 5 bases, with 9 bases between them. Germline V gene lookup returns CDR1 LNHDA and CDR2 SQIVND (reference sequence). This CDR3 is built from 14 residues.

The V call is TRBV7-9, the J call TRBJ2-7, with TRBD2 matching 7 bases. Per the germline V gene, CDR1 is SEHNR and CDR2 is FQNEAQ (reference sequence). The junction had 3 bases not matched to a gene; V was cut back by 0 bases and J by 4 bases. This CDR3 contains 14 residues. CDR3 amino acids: CASSLAASGYEQYF. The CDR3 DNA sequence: TGTGCCAGCAGCTTAGCGGCTAGCGGATACGAGCAGTACTTC.

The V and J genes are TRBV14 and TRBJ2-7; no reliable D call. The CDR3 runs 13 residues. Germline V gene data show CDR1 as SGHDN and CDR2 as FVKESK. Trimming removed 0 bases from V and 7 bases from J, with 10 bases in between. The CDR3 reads CASSQDVSVEQYF. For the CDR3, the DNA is TGTGCCAGCAGCCAAGATGTATCGGTTGAGCAGTACTTC.